This T cell receptor beta chain comes out of a study of ipilimumab plus nivolumab after autologous stem cell transplantation. Generated by immunoSEQ multiplex PCR, the TCRdb table keeps only in-frame clones and is missing some. The sample includes fewer than 30,000 clones, roughly 86% of them seen just once. This clone is a singleton in its sample. Its antigen remains unknown. Broader study findings: The authors say TCR, Treg and microbiome findings warrant further study.

This sequence originates from a male donor with diffuse large B-cell lymphoma. The specimen comprised PBMCs, sampled in a trial of ipilimumab plus nivolumab as post-transplant consolidation.

The CDR3 region is CASTSLAGGRNEQFF. The DNA of the CDR3 is TGTGCCAGCACCTCACTAGCGGGGGGTCGTAATGAGCAGTTCTTC. V usage is TRBV27 and J usage is TRBJ2-1; 12 nucleotides line up with TRBD2. The CDR3 has 15 residues. Germline CDR1 MNHEY, CDR2 SMNVEV (reference sequence). The V and J ends lost 7 bases and 7 bases, in that order; junction bases with no gene match: 8.